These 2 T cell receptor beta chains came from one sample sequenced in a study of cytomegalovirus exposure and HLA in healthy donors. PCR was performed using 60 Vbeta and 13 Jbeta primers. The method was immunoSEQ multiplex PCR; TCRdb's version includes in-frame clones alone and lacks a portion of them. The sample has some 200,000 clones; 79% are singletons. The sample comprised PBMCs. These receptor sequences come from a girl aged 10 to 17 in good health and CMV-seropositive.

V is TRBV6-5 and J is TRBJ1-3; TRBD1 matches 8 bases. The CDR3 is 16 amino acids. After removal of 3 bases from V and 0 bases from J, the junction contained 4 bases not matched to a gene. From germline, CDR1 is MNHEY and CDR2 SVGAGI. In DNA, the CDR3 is TGTGCCAGCAGTTATGGGACAGGTAGCTCTGGAAACACCATATATTTT. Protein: CASSYGTGSSGNTIYF.

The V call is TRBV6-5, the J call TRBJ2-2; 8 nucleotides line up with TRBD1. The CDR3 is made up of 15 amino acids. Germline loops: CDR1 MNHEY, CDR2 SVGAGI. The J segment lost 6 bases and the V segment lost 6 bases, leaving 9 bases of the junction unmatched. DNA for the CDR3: TGTGCCAGCAGACCCCACCAGGGGGCCCCCGGGGAGCTGTTTTTT. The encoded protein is CASRPHQGAPGELFF.